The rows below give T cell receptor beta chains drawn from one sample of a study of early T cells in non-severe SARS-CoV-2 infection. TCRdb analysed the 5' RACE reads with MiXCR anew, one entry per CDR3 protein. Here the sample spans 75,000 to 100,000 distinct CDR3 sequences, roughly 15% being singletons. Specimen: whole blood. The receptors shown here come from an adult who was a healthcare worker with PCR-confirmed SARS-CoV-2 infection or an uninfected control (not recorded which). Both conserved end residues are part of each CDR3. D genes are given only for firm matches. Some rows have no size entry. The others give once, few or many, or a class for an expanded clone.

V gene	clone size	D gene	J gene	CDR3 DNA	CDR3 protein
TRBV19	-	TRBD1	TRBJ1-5	TGTGCCAGTAGTATCCTCACAGGGGGAGACCAGCCCCAGCATTTT	CASSILTGGDQPQHF
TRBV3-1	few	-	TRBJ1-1	TGTGCCAGCAGCCAAGCTTACAGGAACACTGAAGCTTTCTTT	CASSQAYRNTEAFF
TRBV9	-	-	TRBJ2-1	TGTGCCAGCAGCGTAGGAGGCCCTCGATACAATGAGCAGTTCTTC	CASSVGGPRYNEQFF
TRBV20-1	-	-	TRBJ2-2	TGCAGTGCTAGAGTTGGGCAGAACACCGGGGAGCTGTTTTTT	CSARVGQNTGELFF
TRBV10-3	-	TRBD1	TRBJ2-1	TGTGCCATCAGCCTACAGGGGGCCACCTACAATGAGCAGTTCTTC	CAISLQGATYNEQFF
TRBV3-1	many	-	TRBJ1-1	TGTGCCAGCAGCCAAGAAAGCAGCCGGGGGACTGAAGCTTTCTTT	CASSQESSRGTEAFF
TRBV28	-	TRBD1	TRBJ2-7	TGTGCCAGCAGTTTGTATCCGGGACAGGCGGTCTACGAGCAGTACTTC	CASSLYPGQAVYEQYF
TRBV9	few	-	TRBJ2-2	TGTGCCAGCAGCGTTTCGTCTGGTGGGGAGCTGTTTTTT	CASSVSSGGELFF
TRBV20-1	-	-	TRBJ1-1	TGCAGTGCTCCGACAATGAACACTGAAGCTTTCTTT	CSAPTMNTEAFF
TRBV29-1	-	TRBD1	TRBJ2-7	TGCAGCGTCGAAGGGACAGGGCCCTACGAGCAGTACTTC	CSVEGTGPYEQYF
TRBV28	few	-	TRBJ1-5	TGTGCCAGCAGTCCATCGACAGGTATGGGTAATCAGCCCCAGCATTTT	CASSPSTGMGNQPQHF
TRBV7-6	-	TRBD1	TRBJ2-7	TGTGCCAGCAGTCTCACAGGGGGCTCCTACGAGCAGTACTTC	CASSLTGGSYEQYF
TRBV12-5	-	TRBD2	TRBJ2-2	TGTGCTAGTGGTTTGGTACTAGCGGGAGCGGTCGGGGAGCTGTTTTTT	CASGLVLAGAVGELFF
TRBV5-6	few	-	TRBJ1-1	TGTGCCAGCAGCTTGGTGGGGATCCTGAACACTGAAGCTTTCTTT	CASSLVGILNTEAFF
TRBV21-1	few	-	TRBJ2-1	TGTGCCAGCAGCAAAGCGCGAGACAGGGGGATCTATGAGCAGTTCTTC	CASSKARDRGIYEQFF
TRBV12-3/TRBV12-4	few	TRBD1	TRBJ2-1	TGTGCCAGCAGTTTAAACAGGGGGCCCTACAATGAGCAGTTCTTC	CASSLNRGPYNEQFF
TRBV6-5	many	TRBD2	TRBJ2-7	TGTGCCAGCAGTGAAACTAGCGGTATAAACGAGCAGTACTTC	CASSETSGINEQYF
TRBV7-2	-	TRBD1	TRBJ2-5	TGTGTCAGCAGCTTTAGACAGGGATTTCCTCGAAAGGAGACCCAGTACTTC	CVSSFRQGFPRKETQYF
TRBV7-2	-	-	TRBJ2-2	TGTGCCAGCAGCACCGCACAGGGAACCGGGGAGCTGTTTTTT	CASSTAQGTGELFF
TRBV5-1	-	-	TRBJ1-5	TGCGCCAGCAGCTTGGAAGGGTATAGCAATCAGCCCCAGCATTTT	CASSLEGYSNQPQHF
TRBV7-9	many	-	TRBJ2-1	TGTGCCAGCAGCTTTCCAAGAAACAATGAGCAGTTCTTC	CASSFPRNNEQFF
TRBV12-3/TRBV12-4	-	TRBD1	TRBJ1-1	TGTGCCAGCAGTTTCGGGGACAGGGGGCGAGCTTTCTTT	CASSFGDRGRAFF
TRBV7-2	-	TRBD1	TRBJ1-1	TGTGCCAGCAGCCCACAGGGGGCTGAAGCTTTCTTT	CASSPQGAEAFF